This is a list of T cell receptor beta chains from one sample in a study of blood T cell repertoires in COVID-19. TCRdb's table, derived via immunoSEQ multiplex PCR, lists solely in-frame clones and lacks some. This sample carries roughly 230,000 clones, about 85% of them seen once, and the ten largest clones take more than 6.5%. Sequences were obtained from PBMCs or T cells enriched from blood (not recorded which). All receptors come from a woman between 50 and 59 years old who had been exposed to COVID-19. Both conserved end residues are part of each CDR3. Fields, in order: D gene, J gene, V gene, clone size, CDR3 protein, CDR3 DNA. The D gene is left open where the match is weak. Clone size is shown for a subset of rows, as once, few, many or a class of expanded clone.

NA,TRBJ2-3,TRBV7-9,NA,CASSFEGLADTQYF,TGTGCCAGCAGCTTTGAGGGCCTCGCAGATACGCAGTATTTT
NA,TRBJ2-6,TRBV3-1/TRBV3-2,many,CASSPLGRSGANVLTF,TGTGCCAGCAGCCCCCTGGGGCGCTCTGGGGCCAACGTCCTGACTTTC
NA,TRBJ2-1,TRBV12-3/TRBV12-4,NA,CASMGGRRNEQFF,TGTGCCAGCATGGGGGGGCGGCGGAATGAGCAGTTCTTC
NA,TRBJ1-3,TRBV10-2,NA,CASSINQGYSGNTIYF,TGCGCCAGCAGCATAAACCAGGGCTACTCTGGAAACACCATATATTTT
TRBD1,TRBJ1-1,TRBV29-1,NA,CSVERTGTEAFF,TGCAGCGTAGAGCGGACAGGCACTGAAGCTTTCTTT
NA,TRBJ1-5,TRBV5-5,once,CASSFQQGPGQPQHF,TGTGCCAGCAGCTTCCAACAGGGCCCGGGTCAGCCCCAGCATTTT
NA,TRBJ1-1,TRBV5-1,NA,CASSRLQGRNTEAFF,TGCGCCAGCAGCCGTTTACAGGGCCGGAACACTGAAGCTTTCTTT
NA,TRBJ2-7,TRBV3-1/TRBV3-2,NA,CASSLTPRPEQYF,TGTGCCAGCAGCCTAACCCCGAGGCCCGAGCAGTACTTC
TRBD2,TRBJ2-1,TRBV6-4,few,CASSRSSGVVPRFHEQFF,TGTGCCAGCAGTCGCTCTAGCGGGGTTGTACCTAGGTTCCATGAGCAGTTCTTC
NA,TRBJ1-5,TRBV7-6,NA,CASSPLSQPQHF,TGTGCCAGCAGCCCCCTTAGTCAGCCCCAGCATTTT
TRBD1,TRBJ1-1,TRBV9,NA,CASSVTGTGNTEAFF,TGTGCCAGCAGCGTCACCGGGACAGGGAACACTGAAGCTTTCTTT
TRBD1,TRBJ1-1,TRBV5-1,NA,CASSLVTGGTEAFF,TGCGCCAGCAGCTTGGTTACAGGGGGCACTGAAGCTTTCTTT
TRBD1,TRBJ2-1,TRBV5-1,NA,CASSLVSSGTGGNEQFF,TGCGCCAGCAGCTTGGTTTCGTCCGGGACAGGGGGCAATGAGCAGTTCTTC
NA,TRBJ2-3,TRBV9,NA,CASSVGSTDTQYF,TGTGCCAGCAGCGTCGGGAGCACAGATACGCAGTATTTT
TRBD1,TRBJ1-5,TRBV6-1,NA,CASSEGVGGQPQHF,TGTGCCAGCAGTGAAGGCGTAGGGGGCCAGCCCCAGCATTTT
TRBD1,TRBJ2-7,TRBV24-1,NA,CATSDTGQGAGEQYF,TGTGCCACCAGTGATACGGGACAGGGGGCGGGGGAGCAGTACTTC
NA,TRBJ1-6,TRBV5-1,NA,CASSLGIRGTKDSPLHF,TGCGCCAGCAGCTTGGGAATCCGGGGGACCAAGGATTCACCCCTCCACTTT
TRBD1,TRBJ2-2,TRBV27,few,CASSSQGEFSGELFF,TGTGCCAGCAGTTCCCAGGGGGAGTTCTCCGGGGAGCTGTTTTTT
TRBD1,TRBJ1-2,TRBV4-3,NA,CASSRNQGADGYTF,TGCGCCAGCAGCCGAAACCAGGGGGCTGACGGCTACACCTTC
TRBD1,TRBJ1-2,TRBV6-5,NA,CASKGQFLYGYTF,TGTGCCAGCAAGGGACAGTTCTTATATGGCTACACCTTC
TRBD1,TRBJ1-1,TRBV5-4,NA,CASSWGQGANTEAFF,TGTGCCAGCAGCTGGGGACAGGGGGCTAACACTGAAGCTTTCTTT
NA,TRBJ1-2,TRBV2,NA,CASSEVKSVNYGYTF,TGTGCCAGCAGTGAAGTGAAGAGCGTCAACTATGGCTACACCTTC
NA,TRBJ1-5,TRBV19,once,CASSFLGTINQPQHF,TGTGCCAGTAGTTTCCTGGGGACAATCAATCAGCCCCAGCATTTT
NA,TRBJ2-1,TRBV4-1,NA,CASSQANLNEQFF,TGCGCCAGCAGCCAAGCAAATCTAAATGAGCAGTTCTTC
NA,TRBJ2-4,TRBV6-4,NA,CASSDLRYF,TGTGCCAGCAGTGATCTGCGGTACTTC
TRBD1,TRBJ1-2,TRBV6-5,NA,CASRVGQEGYGYTF,TGTGCCAGCAGAGTCGGACAGGAAGGCTATGGCTACACCTTC
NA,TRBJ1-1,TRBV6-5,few,CASSYQGNTEAFF,TGTGCCAGCAGTTACCAGGGGAACACTGAAGCTTTCTTT
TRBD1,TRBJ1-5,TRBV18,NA,CASSPSGQESNQPQHF,TGTGCCAGCTCACCATCCGGACAGGAGAGCAATCAGCCCCAGCATTTT
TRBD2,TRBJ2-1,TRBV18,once,CASSPPTSGARYNEQFF,TGTGCCAGCTCACCACCAACTAGCGGGGCTCGGTACAATGAGCAGTTCTTC
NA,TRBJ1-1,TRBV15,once,CATSLDRNTEAFF,TGTGCCACCAGCCTAGACAGGAACACTGAAGCTTTCTTT